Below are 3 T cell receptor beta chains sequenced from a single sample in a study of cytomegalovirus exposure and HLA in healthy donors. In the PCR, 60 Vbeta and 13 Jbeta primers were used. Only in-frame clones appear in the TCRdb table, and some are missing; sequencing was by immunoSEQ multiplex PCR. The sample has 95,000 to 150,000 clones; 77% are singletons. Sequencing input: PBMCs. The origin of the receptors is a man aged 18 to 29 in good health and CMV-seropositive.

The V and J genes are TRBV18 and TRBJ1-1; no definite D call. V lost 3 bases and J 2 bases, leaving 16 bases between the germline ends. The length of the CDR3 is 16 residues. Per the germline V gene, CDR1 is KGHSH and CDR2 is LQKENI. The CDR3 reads CASSPGSGVPNTEAFF. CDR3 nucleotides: TGTGCCAGCTCACCGGGTTCCGGAGTACCCAACACTGAAGCTTTCTTT.

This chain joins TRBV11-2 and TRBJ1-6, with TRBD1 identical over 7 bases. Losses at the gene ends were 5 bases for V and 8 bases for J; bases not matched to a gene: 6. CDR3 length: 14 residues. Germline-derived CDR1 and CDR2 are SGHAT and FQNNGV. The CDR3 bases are TGTGCCAGCAGCGCACAGGGGTCTGATTCACCCCTCCACTTT. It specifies CASSAQGSDSPLHF.

The CDR3 DNA reads TGTGCCACCAGCAGAGATCGACAAAAGAATCAGCCCCAGCATTTT. Its translation: CATSRDRQKNQPQHF. V gene TRBV15 combines with J gene TRBJ1-5; D gene uncertain. This CDR3 is built from 15 residues. Per the germline V gene, CDR1 is LNHNV and CDR2 is YYDKDF (reference sequence). V lost 0 bases to trimming and J lost 4 bases, with 10 bases between them. Looking up the rest from reference TRBV15 and TRBJ1-5 gives the full variable domain: DAMVIQNPRYQVTQFGKPVTLSCSQTLNHNVMYWYQQKSSQAPKLLFHYYDKDFNNEADTPDNFQSRRPNTSFCFLDIRSPGLGDTAMYLCATSRDRQKNQPQHFGDGTRLSIL.